This passage covers 7 T cell receptor beta chains from one sample sequenced in a study of cytomegalovirus exposure and HLA in healthy donors. PCR amplification relied on 60 Vbeta primers (plus 13 Jbeta primers). Sequencing used immunoSEQ multiplex PCR; TCRdb keeps in-frame clones, though not all of them. The sample records 90,000 to 120,000 clones, about three quarters being singletons. The sequenced material came from PBMCs. The receptors come from a male donor in good health and CMV-seropositive.

The chain links TRBV15 to TRBJ1-6; possible D gene TRBD1, 6 bases. CDR3 size: 16 residues. Germline CDR1 LNHNV, CDR2 YYDKDF (reference sequence). Trimming took off 5 bases at V and 7 bases at J, with 18 bases between the two ends. In DNA form, the CDR3 reads TGTGCCACCAGCCCGCGGGGGCCCCGAAGGAATTCACCCCTCCACTTT. This translates into CATSPRGPRRNSPLHF.

The V gene is TRBV6-7, the J gene TRBJ2-1; D is perhaps TRBD2 (6 bases). TRBV6-7 qualifies as an ORF whose function is uncertain. V lost 6 bases to trimming and J lost 2 bases, with 11 bases between them. This CDR3 comprises 14 residues. This CDR3 reads CASRLGEAYNEQFF. DNA for the CDR3: TGTGCCAGCAGATTAGGGGAGGCCTACAATGAGCAGTTCTTC.

This clone was seen a few times. J is TRBJ1-1 and V is TRBV6-6, with TRBD1 matching over 7 bases. CDR1 MNHNY and CDR2 SVGAGI come from the germline V gene (reference sequence). V shed 0 bases and J 5 bases; nucleotides not matched to a gene: 6. CDR3 length: 15 residues. The CDR3 region is CASSYSRGLYTEAFF. CDR3 sequence (DNA): TGTGCCAGCAGTTACTCGAGGGGGCTGTATACTGAAGCTTTCTTT.

The chain is built from TRBV7-2 and TRBJ1-2, with TRBD1 as a possible D gene (5 bases). Germline assignment: CDR1 SGHTA and CDR2 FQGNSA. CDR3 size: 13 residues. V gave up 5 bases and J gave up 6 bases, with 13 bases separating them. The CDR3 loop is CASSPTGGNGYTF. The DNA of the CDR3 is TGTGCCAGCAGCCCAACGGGGGGGAATGGCTACACCTTC.

This clone has more than one count but fewer than ten. V is TRBV27 and J is TRBJ1-6; perhaps TRBD1 as D (5 bases). The length of the CDR3 is 16 residues. Germline V CDR1 and CDR2: MNHEY, SMNVEV (reference sequence). V was clipped by 4 bases and J by 13 bases, with 23 bases between them. The CDR3 here is CASSWSSQGPYRPLHF. Here the CDR3 DNA reads TGTGCCAGCAGTTGGTCTTCGCAGGGCCCCTATCGGCCCCTCCACTTT.

This chain connects TRBV7-2 to TRBJ1-3; tentative D call: TRBD1 (5 bases). CDR3 size: 14 residues. With 5 bases removed from V and 1 base from J, the gap between germline ends came to 9 bases. Germline V gives CDR1 SGHTA, CDR2 FQGNSA. The CDR3 is CASSRTLSGNTIYF. In nucleotides, the CDR3 is TGTGCCAGCAGCCGGACACTTTCTGGAAACACCATATATTTT.

The chain joins TRBV7-6 to TRBJ1-6; weak D call: TRBD1 (5 bases). The CDR3 consists of 15 residues. Germline CDR1 is SGHVS and CDR2 is FNYEAQ. The ends were cut back, 5 bases at V and 11 bases at J, with 19 bases in the middle. CDR3 coding DNA: TGTGCCAGCAGCCAAGGTCGGGGGGGAAGTGCACCCCTCCACTTT. Protein product: CASSQGRGGSAPLHF.